These T cell receptor beta chains were read from a single sample in a study of T cell responses to AZD1222 COVID-19 vaccine. The protocol was immunoSEQ multiplex PCR, while the TCRdb copy is restricted to in-frame clones and leaves out a portion. Of 100,000 to 130,000 clones in the sample, roughly 85% were seen once. Material: peripheral blood, obtained 28 days after the second AZD1222 dose. These receptors were obtained from an adult who received the AZD1222 COVID-19 vaccine. Both conserved end residues are part of each CDR3. D genes are given only for firm matches. For some rows the clone size is stated as once, few or many, or as a class when expanded; others skip it.

TRBV27	.	TRBJ1-2	.	CASSPSGPQHGYTF	TGTGCCAGCAGTCCTTCCGGGCCCCAGCATGGCTACACCTTC
TRBV5-6	.	TRBJ1-1	.	CASSPPIGRAEAFF	TGTGCCAGCAGCCCACCCATTGGCAGGGCTGAAGCTTTCTTT
TRBV5-1	.	TRBJ2-2	.	CASSSMPTPNTGELFF	TGCGCCAGCAGCTCGATGCCCACCCCGAACACCGGGGAGCTGTTTTTT
TRBV5-1	TRBD1	TRBJ2-5	once	CASSLGQGSWETQYF	TGCGCCAGCAGCCTCGGACAGGGGAGCTGGGAGACCCAGTACTTC
TRBV18	.	TRBJ1-2	.	CASSPPAQGVHGYTF	TGTGCCAGCTCACCACCAGCACAGGGAGTACATGGCTACACCTTC
TRBV19	.	TRBJ2-7	.	CASSTLSTVGSYEQYF	TGTGCCAGTAGTACCCTATCTACTGTGGGCTCCTACGAGCAGTACTTC
TRBV4-2	.	TRBJ1-2	.	CASSQDTWGYTF	TGTGCCAGCAGCCAGGATACATGGGGCTACACCTTC
TRBV10-3	TRBD1	TRBJ1-6	.	CAISGRTGDGNSPLHF	TGTGCCATCAGTGGACGGACAGGGGATGGGAATTCACCCCTCCACTTT
TRBV5-1	TRBD1	TRBJ2-4	.	CASSIGQARGYF	TGCGCCAGCAGCATTGGACAGGCAAGGGGGTACTTC
TRBV7-8	.	TRBJ2-2	.	CASSLVQTNTGELFF	TGTGCCAGCAGCTTAGTTCAGACGAACACCGGGGAGCTGTTTTTT
TRBV6-5	.	TRBJ1-2	once	CASSYSPGGNYGYTF	TGTGCCAGCAGTTACTCACCGGGTGGGAACTATGGCTACACCTTC
TRBV7-9	.	TRBJ2-5	.	CASSLEGVGTNQETQYF	TGTGCCAGCAGCTTAGAGGGGGTGGGGACTAACCAAGAGACCCAGTACTTC
TRBV7-9	.	TRBJ1-2	.	CASSSRGQPYGYTF	TGTGCCAGCAGCTCGAGAGGGCAGCCCTATGGCTACACCTTC
TRBV19	.	TRBJ2-5	.	CASSAQRTDIETQYF	TGTGCCAGTAGTGCCCAAAGGACAGATATAGAGACCCAGTACTTC
TRBV12-3/TRBV12-4	TRBD1	TRBJ1-1	.	CASSRTGDTEAFF	TGTGCCAGCAGCAGGACAGGGGACACTGAAGCTTTCTTT
TRBV18	.	TRBJ1-1	.	CASSPGGAITEAFF	TGTGCCAGCTCACCAGGAGGGGCGATCACTGAAGCTTTCTTT
TRBV3-1/TRBV3-2	.	TRBJ2-7	few	CASSQDQGQGRGEQYF	TGTGCCAGCAGCCAAGATCAGGGGCAAGGCCGGGGGGAGCAGTACTTC
TRBV2	.	TRBJ1-2	.	CASSESGSLRAGYTF	TGTGCCAGCAGTGAGAGCGGGTCCCTTCGTGCTGGCTACACCTTC
TRBV28	TRBD2	TRBJ2-4	.	CASSGAGGAKNIQYF	TGTGCCAGCAGTGGAGCGGGGGGAGCCAAAAACATTCAGTACTTC
TRBV11-2	TRBD1	TRBJ2-7	once	CASNPGTGGLKLYF	TGTGCCAGTAACCCCGGGACAGGGGGCTTGAAGCTCTACTTC
TRBV7-8	.	TRBJ2-3	.	CASSLSGGGATDTQYF	TGTGCCAGCAGCTTATCTGGAGGGGGGGCGACAGATACGCAGTATTTT
TRBV27	.	TRBJ2-7	once	CASSSRDSGPYEQYF	TGTGCCAGCAGTTCCCGGGATTCGGGACCTTACGAGCAGTACTTC